This entry lists 31 T cell receptor beta chains sequenced from one sample in a study of blood T cell repertoires in COVID-19. Sequencing used immunoSEQ multiplex PCR; TCRdb keeps in-frame clones, though not all of them. The table has 310,000 or so clones, roughly nine tenths seen once; the top ten hold over 2%. Source material: peripheral blood. The source is a woman in her 30s with COVID-19, enrolled during active disease.

The CDR3 DNA sequence: TGTGCCAGCAGCGTGGGACAGGCAGTCTCCTACAATGAGCAGTTCTTC. This encodes CASSVGQAVSYNEQFF. The chain has TRBV5-4 and TRBJ2-1, with 8 positions matching TRBD1. Trimming at V came to 4 bases and at J to 0 bases, leaving 6 bases not matched to a gene. Germline-derived CDR1 and CDR2 are SGHNT and YYREEE (reference sequence). This CDR3 has 16 amino acids.

The chain has TRBV6-2 or TRBV6-3 and TRBJ2-3; the D gene is possibly TRBD2 (6 bases). This CDR3 spans 18 amino acids. The V and J ends lost 2 bases and 4 bases respectively, with 22 bases between them. CDR1 and CDR2 (germline): MNHEY, SVGEGT. CDR3 residues: CASSYRTIRDFGSDTQYF. CDR3 in DNA: TGTGCCAGCAGTTACCGCACAATCCGGGACTTCGGGTCAGATACGCAGTATTTT.

The chain carries TRBV19 and TRBJ1-2; no reliable D call. This CDR3 has 15 residues. In germline, CDR1 is LNHDA, CDR2 SQIVND (reference sequence). Trimming left V 0 bases short and J 6 bases short, with 14 bases between. The CDR3: CASSIDRRAFHGYTF. In DNA form, the CDR3 reads TGTGCCAGTAGTATAGATCGGAGGGCTTTCCATGGCTACACCTTC.

The V and J genes are TRBV9 and TRBJ2-5; 8 bases agree with TRBD1. V shed 0 bases and J 3 bases; nucleotides not matched to a gene: 13. The germline V gene has CDR1 SGDLS and CDR2 YYNGEE. The CDR3 totals 18 residues. CDR3: CASSVGAYIATGEETQYF. In DNA, the CDR3 is TGTGCCAGCAGCGTAGGCGCGTACATCGCGACAGGGGAAGAGACCCAGTACTTC.

The genes are TRBV4-1 and TRBJ1-1; D is perhaps TRBD1 (5 bases). The CDR3 sequence is 14 residues long. The germline CDR1 and CDR2 sequences are MGHRA and YSYEKL. The V end was cut by 1 base, the J end by 2 bases, with 8 bases between. The CDR3 nucleotides are TGCGCCAGCAGCCAAGGCAGGGATAACACTGAAGCTTTCTTT. Residues: CASSQGRDNTEAFF.

The chain carries TRBV6-5 and TRBJ2-1, with D unclear. This CDR3 is built from 13 residues. V was trimmed by 6 bases and J by 0 bases, leaving 6 bases between them. CDR1 is MNHEY and CDR2 is SVGAGI in the germline V gene. The CDR3 coding sequence is TGTGCCAGCAGCGAGAGCTCCTACAATGAGCAGTTCTTC. It codes for CASSESSYNEQFF.

The chain carries TRBV11-2 and TRBJ2-7, with 8 positions matching TRBD2. J gave up 1 base and V 2 bases, and 10 bases lay outside the gene matches. The CDR3 has 17 amino acids. The V gene's germline CDR1 is SGHAT and CDR2 FQNNGV. In DNA form, the CDR3 reads TGTGCCAGCAGCTTAACAGTTAGGCTAGCGGGTTCCTACGAGCAGTACTTC. This sequence encodes CASSLTVRLAGSYEQYF.

The chain joins TRBV5-4 to TRBJ2-3, with D possibly matching TRBD2 (6 bases). The germline V gene encodes CDR1 SGHNT and CDR2 YYREEE (reference sequence). This CDR3 comprises 15 residues. The V end lost 0 bases, the J end lost 4 bases, and 12 bases lay between the germline ends. The CDR3 sequence: CASSLEVWGADTQYF. CDR3 bases: TGTGCCAGCAGCTTGGAAGTCTGGGGGGCAGATACGCAGTATTTT.

This clone was recorded only once. The chain couples TRBV30 to TRBJ1-5; possibly TRBD1 for D (6 bases). V lost 1 base to trimming and J lost 5 bases, with 6 bases between them. This CDR3 is built from 12 residues. Germline CDR1 is GTSNPN and CDR2 is SVGIG (reference sequence). CDR3: CAWSDRDQPQHF. The DNA for the CDR3 is TGTGCCTGGAGTGACAGGGATCAGCCCCAGCATTTT.

The chain carries TRBV11-2 and TRBJ2-7; 8 positions match TRBD2. The junction had 11 bases not matched to a gene; V was cut back by 5 bases and J by 2 bases. Looked up from germline, CDR1 is SGHAT and CDR2 is FQNNGV. This CDR3 is built from 16 residues. The DNA of the CDR3 is TGTGCCAGCAGCATAGGAAGTAGCGGGACCACCTACGAGCAGTACTTC. As protein: CASSIGSSGTTYEQYF.

This clone was observed once. The CDR3 nucleotides read TGTGCCAGCAGCTTAGTAGCGGGATCCTACGAGCAGTACTTC. Its protein product is CASSLVAGSYEQYF. The chain has TRBV11-2 and TRBJ2-7, with 8 bases lining up with TRBD2. V lost 1 base to trimming and J lost 1 base; unmatched junction nucleotides: 0. This CDR3 has 14 residues. Germline V gene sequence: CDR1 SGHAT, CDR2 FQNNGV. Variable domain in full (rest from reference TRBV11-2 and TRBJ2-7): EAGVAQSPRYKIIEKRQSVAFWCNPISGHATLYWYQQILGQGPKLLIQFQNNGVVDDSQLPKDRFSAERLKGVDSTLKIQPAKLEDSAVYLCASSLVAGSYEQYFGPGTRLTVT.

CDR3 region: CASSSAGGETEAFF. CDR3 nucleotides: TGTGCCAGCAGTTCCGCAGGGGGCGAGACTGAAGCTTTCTTT. The V gene is TRBV2, the J gene TRBJ1-1; 8 positions agree with TRBD1. There are 14 residues in the CDR3. Per the germline V gene, CDR1 is SNHLY and CDR2 is FYNNEI. Losses at the gene ends were 5 bases for V and 5 bases for J; bases not matched to a gene: 7.

V gene TRBV7-3 combines with J gene TRBJ2-7, with D uncertain. Per the germline V gene, CDR1 is SGHTA and CDR2 is FQGTGA. V shed 1 base and J shed 1 base, with 8 bases lying between them. The length of the CDR3 is 14 residues. The CDR3 sequence is CASSLMAESYEQYF. Here the CDR3 DNA reads TGTGCCAGCAGCTTAATGGCGGAGTCCTACGAGCAGTACTTC.

Details on this clone: Other DNA sequences within the sample encode an identical CDR3. The chain joins TRBV5-1 to TRBJ2-1; D may be TRBD2 (6 bases). This CDR3 region has 16 residues. Trimming cost V 0 bases and J 0 bases, with 10 bases left between them. CDR1 and CDR2 from the germline V gene are SGHRS and YFSETQ. CDR3 region: CASSLGAGSSYNEQFF. Written as DNA, the CDR3 is TGCGCCAGCAGCTTGGGGGCGGGGAGCTCCTACAATGAGCAGTTCTTC.

This clone was observed a few times. V gene TRBV11-3 combines with J gene TRBJ2-1; TRBD2 matches at 8 bases. V dropped 0 bases and J dropped 3; count of bases not matched to a gene: 10. Germline assignment: CDR1 SGHNT and CDR2 YENEEA. The CDR3 length is 18 residues. CDR3 protein: CASSLDPFSGKNYNEQFF. In nucleotides, the CDR3 is TGTGCCAGCAGCTTAGATCCCTTTAGCGGGAAAAACTACAATGAGCAGTTCTTC. The variable domain in full, with the rest retrieved from reference TRBV11-3 and TRBJ2-1, is EAGVVQSPRYKIIEKKQPVAFWCNPISGHNTLYWYLQNLGQGPELLIRYENEEAVDDSQLPKDRFSAERLKGVDSTLKIQPAELGDSAVYLCASSLDPFSGKNYNEQFFGPGTRLTVL.

The genes are TRBV18 and TRBJ2-1, with 11 bases that match TRBD2. The trim removed 0 bases at V and 6 bases at J, leaving 10 bases unmatched. CDR3 length: 18 residues. Germline CDR1 reads KGHSH; CDR2 reads LQKENI. The CDR3 nucleotides are TGTGCCAGCTCACCACCTGATAGCGGGAGGGTTGAGGGCAATGAGCAGTTCTTC. Translated, it gives CASSPPDSGRVEGNEQFF.

In its sample, this clone was seen once. V is TRBV28 and J is TRBJ1-4, with 7 bases matching TRBD1. The CDR3 length is 14 residues. V shed 6 bases and J 7 bases; nucleotides not matched to a gene: 8. Per the germline V gene, CDR1 is MDHEN and CDR2 is SYDVKM. The CDR3 loop is CASSSGTEVEKLFF. The CDR3 DNA reads as TGTGCCAGCAGCTCCGGGACAGAGGTTGAAAAACTGTTTTTT.

The V call is TRBV28, the J call TRBJ1-2; 9 bases line up with TRBD1. CDR1 and CDR2 from the germline V gene are MDHEN and SYDVKM. Trimming removed 9 bases from V and 5 bases from J; junction bases left unmatched: 10. The CDR3 spans 14 residues. In DNA, the CDR3 is TGTGCCAGTAGGTTGACAGGGGGGTTATATGGCTACACCTTC. Translated, it gives CASRLTGGLYGYTF.

The gene calls are TRBV12-3 or TRBV12-4 and TRBJ2-7; 11 nucleotides agree with TRBD2. V lost 6 bases, J lost 4 bases, and 2 bases stayed unmatched. The CDR3 totals 13 residues. CDR3 coding DNA: TGTGCCAGCAGCTGGACTAGCGGGTACGAGCAGTACTTC. Amino acids: CASSWTSGYEQYF.

The V and J genes are TRBV2 and TRBJ2-1; D perhaps matches TRBD2 (6 bases). The CDR3 contains 14 residues. V dropped 6 bases and J dropped 6 bases, with 15 bases sitting between them. The germline V gene has CDR1 SNHLY and CDR2 FYNNEI. CDR3 protein: CASRGLREANEQFF. The CDR3, as DNA: TGTGCCAGCAGGGGGCTAAGGGAGGCCAATGAGCAGTTCTTC.

This chain's CDR3 is CASSETGGRAQHF. CDR3 DNA sequence: TGTGCCAGCAGCGAAACAGGGGGAAGGGCCCAGCATTTT. The chain employs TRBV3-1 (or the pseudogene TRBV3-2) and TRBJ1-5; 8 bases are a match to TRBD1. CDR1 LGHDT and CDR2 YNNKEL come from the germline V gene (reference sequence). The V segment lost 5 bases and the J segment 11 bases; nucleotides outside the gene matches: 8. The CDR3 is 13 amino acids.

This rearrangement joins TRBV27 to TRBJ2-7; TRBD2 matches at 12 bases. Germline V gene data show CDR1 as MNHEY and CDR2 as SMNVEV (reference sequence). V gave up 3 bases and J gave up 2 bases; unmatched junction bases: 2. CDR3 length: 15 residues. The CDR3 coding sequence is TGTGCCAGCAGTTTCGCTAGCGGGGGGGCCTACGAGCAGTACTTC. It is translated as CASSFASGGAYEQYF.

The chain links TRBV18 to TRBJ2-3, with TRBD2 matching 9 bases. The V gene end was trimmed by 3 bases and the J gene end by 0 bases; junction bases not matched to a gene: 4. The CDR3 length is 16 residues. Germline V lookup: CDR1 KGHSH, CDR2 LQKENI. CDR3 sequence reads: CASSPLLAGSTDTQYF. DNA of the CDR3: TGTGCCAGCTCACCGCTCCTAGCGGGGAGCACAGATACGCAGTATTTT.

This clone was counted a single time. The rearrangement uses TRBV29-1 and TRBJ1-1; 9 bases match TRBD1. The CDR3 covers 12 residues. CDR1 is SQVTM, CDR2 ANQGSEA, per germline. The J segment lost 8 bases and the V segment lost 3 bases, leaving 4 bases of the junction unmatched. The CDR3 coding sequence is TGCAGCGTTGACGGACAGGGGTTGGAAGCTTTCTTT. Translation: CSVDGQGLEAFF.

The V gene is TRBV5-1, the J gene TRBJ1-2; D remains ambiguous. V lost 1 base and J lost 3, with 10 bases in between. The germline CDR1 and CDR2 sequences are SGHRS and YFSETQ. CDR3 length: 14 residues. CDR3 in amino acids: CASSLSGTDYGYTF. The CDR3 DNA reads as TGCGCCAGCAGCTTGTCGGGTACGGACTATGGCTACACCTTC.

The CDR3 nucleotides read TGTGCCACCAGTGCTCAGTTGATATCCATCAATGAGCAGTTCTTC. Encoded protein: CATSAQLISINEQFF. The chain couples TRBV24-1 to TRBJ2-1; unclear D gene. The V end was cut by 5 bases, the J end by 6 bases, with 16 bases between. CDR3 size: 15 residues. Germline-derived CDR1 and CDR2 are KGHDR and SFDVKD.

The chain joins TRBV3-1 (or the pseudogene TRBV3-2) to TRBJ1-1; D perhaps matches TRBD1 (5 bases). This CDR3 is 18 amino acids long. Germline lookup yields CDR1 LGHDT and CDR2 YNNKEL (reference sequence). The ends were cut back, 4 bases at V and 0 bases at J, with 21 bases in the middle. The CDR3: CASSPRWGTGVMNTEAFF. The DNA of the CDR3 is TGTGCCAGCAGCCCTCGCTGGGGAACAGGCGTCATGAACACTGAAGCTTTCTTT.

The rearrangement joins TRBV19 to TRBJ1-5; 10 nucleotides match TRBD1. The trim removed 3 bases at V and 2 bases at J, leaving 7 bases unmatched. The CDR3 consists of 17 residues. CDR1 and CDR2 (germline): LNHDA, SQIVND (reference sequence). CDR3 region: CASSILRDRGGNQPQHF. DNA of the CDR3: TGTGCCAGTAGTATCCTCCGGGACAGGGGTGGCAATCAGCCCCAGCATTTT.

This chain joins TRBV11-2 and TRBJ2-6; D not certain. Per germline, CDR1 SGHAT and CDR2 FQNNGV. The CDR3 has 16 amino acids. V was shortened by 5 bases and J by 0 bases, with 11 bases between the two germline ends. The CDR3 loop is CASSPRVISGANVLTF. Written as DNA, the CDR3 is TGTGCCAGCAGCCCTCGGGTGATCTCTGGGGCCAACGTCCTGACTTTC.

V usage is TRBV11-1 and J usage is TRBJ2-1; D unclear. Germline lookup yields CDR1 SGHAT and CDR2 FQDESV (reference sequence). The CDR3 runs to 16 residues. V was pared by 6 bases and J by 1 base, with 16 bases between. CDR3 sequence reads: CASSYRPDRSYNEQFF. The CDR3, as DNA: TGTGCCAGCAGTTACAGACCCGACCGGTCCTACAATGAGCAGTTCTTC. The whole variable domain, remainder taken from reference TRBV11-1 and TRBJ2-1, is EAEVAQSPRYKITEKSQAVAFWCDPISGHATLYWYRQILGQGPELLVQFQDESVVDDSQLPKDRFSAERLKGVDSTLKIQPAELGDSAMYLCASSYRPDRSYNEQFFGPGTRLTVL.

V gene TRBV29-1 combines with J gene TRBJ1-1; TRBD1 agrees at 7 bases. Germline loops: CDR1 SQVTM, CDR2 ANQGSEA. The V and J ends lost 7 bases and 5 bases, in that order; junction bases with no gene match: 16. The CDR3 extends over 15 amino acids. The CDR3 coding sequence is TGCAGCGCCTCTCATGACAGGGCAGCTCGGACTGAAGCTTTCTTT. It yields the protein CSASHDRAARTEAFF.